These 9 T cell receptor beta chains originate from one sample sequenced in a study of cytomegalovirus exposure and HLA in healthy donors. Both 60 Vbeta primers and 13 Jbeta primers went into the PCR. Using immunoSEQ multiplex PCR, the repertoire was profiled, and TCRdb retains in-frame clones only, with some absent. The table records about 120,000 clones, roughly 78% of them present only once. Input material: PBMCs. These receptors all stem from a man aged 25 to 45 in good health and CMV-seropositive.

The V gene is TRBV18, the J gene TRBJ1-1; no clear D. Germline loops: CDR1 KGHSH, CDR2 LQKENI. Trimming took off 3 bases at V and 1 base at J, with 9 bases between the two ends. This CDR3 comprises 14 residues. CDR3 sequence: CASSPNGPNTEAFF. In DNA, the CDR3 is TGTGCCAGCTCACCGAATGGGCCGAACACTGAAGCTTTCTTT.

This clone showed up just once. The chain carries TRBV7-2 and TRBJ1-2, with 12 positions matching TRBD1. V shed 5 bases, J shed 4 bases, and the junction held 8 bases outside the gene matches. From germline, CDR1 is SGHTA and CDR2 FQGNSA. This CDR3 has 16 amino acids. CDR3 protein: CASSDAGTGGVYGYTF. The CDR3 DNA reads as TGTGCCAGCAGCGATGCCGGGACAGGGGGCGTCTATGGCTACACCTTC. Variable domain in full (rest from reference TRBV7-2 and TRBJ1-2): GAGVSQSPSNKVTEKGKDVELRCDPISGHTALYWYRQSLGQGLEFLIYFQGNSAPDKSGLPSDRFSAERTGGSVSTLTIQRTQQEDSAVYLCASSDAGTGGVYGYTFGSGTRLTVV.

The rearrangement uses TRBV7-2 and TRBJ2-5, with 9 bases lining up with TRBD1. The J call is doubtful: the DNA matches TRBJ2-7 better. The CDR3 spans 16 residues. Per germline, CDR1 SGHTA and CDR2 FQGNSA. CDR3 sequence reads: CASSLGRDRVSYEQYF. The CDR3 nucleotides are TGTGCCAGCAGCTTAGGCAGGGACAGGGTCTCCTACGAGCAGTACTTC.

The table lists this clone with a few counts. The V gene is TRBV2, the J gene TRBJ1-1; no clear D gene. V was clipped by 4 bases and J by 3 bases, with 9 bases between them. This CDR3 has 13 amino acids. Germline assignment: CDR1 SNHLY and CDR2 FYNNEI. Here the CDR3 reads CASSVNVDTEAFF. CDR3 nucleotide sequence: TGTGCCAGCAGTGTAAATGTTGACACTGAAGCTTTCTTT.

The sample holds a few counts of this clone. The chain has TRBV27 and TRBJ1-1; 10 bases align to TRBD1. V was pared by 6 bases and J by 0 bases, with 10 bases of the junction left unmatched. The germline V gene encodes CDR1 MNHEY and CDR2 SMNVEV (reference sequence). The CDR3 loop spans 17 amino acids. CDR3 nucleotide sequence: TGTGCCAGCAGATCGGGACAGGGGTGGGGCATGAACACTGAAGCTTTCTTT. The encoded protein is CASRSGQGWGMNTEAFF.

The chain combines TRBV4-2 with TRBJ1-2; no reliable D call. Germline-derived CDR1 and CDR2 are LGHNA and YNFKEQ. Trimming stripped 2 bases from V and 2 bases from J, with 9 bases between. The CDR3 has 14 residues. CDR3 nucleotides: TGTGCCAGCAGCCAAACACAGTTGAACTATGGCTACACCTTC. Its translation is CASSQTQLNYGYTF.

This clone has only a few counts. The chain joins TRBV29-1 to TRBJ1-3; 7 bases align to TRBD1. The germline V gene encodes CDR1 SQVTM and CDR2 ANQGSEA. The trim removed 4 bases at V and 3 bases at J, leaving 15 bases unmatched. The CDR3 has 17 residues. As DNA, the CDR3 is TGCAGCGTTGCGGGGTTGGAGACAGGGTCGAATGGAAACACCATATATTTT. As protein: CSVAGLETGSNGNTIYF.

This sequence joins TRBV19 and TRBJ2-1; TRBD1 might be the D (5 bases). This CDR3 region has 15 residues. Trimming stripped 9 bases from V and 0 bases from J, with 15 bases between. Per germline, CDR1 LNHDA and CDR2 SQIVND (reference sequence). In DNA, the CDR3 is TGTGCCAGCAGCTCTCAGACAGTCTCCTACAATGAGCAGTTCTTC. Protein sequence: CASSSQTVSYNEQFF.

This clone was counted ten times or more. V and J are TRBV6-1 and TRBJ1-4; 9 positions match TRBD1. The CDR3 has 14 amino acids. The V and J ends lost 4 bases and 4 bases, in that order; junction bases with no gene match: 1. CDR1 is MNHNS, CDR2 SASEGT, per germline. The CDR3 loop is CASSVGQGNEKLFF. In nucleotides, the CDR3 is TGTGCCAGCAGTGTGGGACAGGGTAATGAAAAACTGTTTTTT.